These 23 T cell receptor beta chains were sequenced from one sample in a study of T cell repertoires in cytomegalovirus infection. These TCRs are of unknown antigen specificity. TCRdb recomputed calls from the reads with MiXCR, one row per CDR3 protein. The repertoire holds more than 90,000 distinct CDR3 sequences, with around a tenth as singletons. Sequenced: PBMCs, sequenced either directly or after in vitro stimulation (not recorded which). These receptors were collected from a human donor in good health (CMV status not recorded). Some clones in this sample may be carry-over from other donors' samples.

The chain joins TRBV15 to TRBJ2-5, with D perhaps given as TRBD1 or TRBD2 (5 bases each). Germline V gives CDR1 LNHNV, CDR2 YYDKDF (reference sequence). V lost 5 bases, J lost 5 bases, and 21 bases lay in between. This CDR3 contains 16 residues. The CDR3 loop is CATSGDGPRVMETQYF. The CDR3 DNA is TGTGCCACCAGCGGGGACGGCCCGAGGGTGATGGAGACCCAGTACTTC.

This clonotype was observed many times. The chain links TRBV27 to TRBJ2-2; 7 nucleotides align to TRBD2. Germline CDR1 is MNHEY and CDR2 is SMNVEV (reference sequence). The CDR3 consists of 17 residues. The J segment lost 1 base and the V segment lost 2 bases, leaving 7 bases of the junction unmatched. DNA of the CDR3: TGTGCCAGCAGTTTAAATCTTCCTAGCGGGAACACCGGGGAGCTGTTTTTT. Its protein is CASSLNLPSGNTGELFF.

At least ten counts were recorded for this clonotype. The rearrangement uses TRBV7-8 and TRBJ2-3; D is uncertain. Trimming took off 4 bases at V and 4 bases at J, with 15 bases between the two ends. CDR1 is SGHVS, CDR2 FQNEAQ, per germline. The CDR3 consists of 15 residues. The CDR3 here is CASSSSGVSADTQYF. The CDR3 bases are TGTGCCAGCAGCTCAAGTGGGGTGAGCGCAGATACGCAGTATTTT.

This clonotype has at least ten counts. The V call is TRBV7-9, the J call TRBJ1-2; 7 bases align to TRBD1. This CDR3 spans 14 amino acids. CDR1 and CDR2 (germline): SEHNR, FQNEAQ (reference sequence). J gave up 6 bases and V 5 bases, and 9 bases lay outside the gene matches. For the CDR3, the DNA is TGTGCCAGCAGCCCTACCACAGGGGAGGATGGCTACACCTTC. It is translated as CASSPTTGEDGYTF.

This clonotype was detected only a few times. V and J are TRBV7-9 and TRBJ1-1; D is unresolved. The V and J ends lost 0 bases and 1 base respectively, with 9 bases between them. CDR3 size: 15 residues. Germline V CDR1 and CDR2: SEHNR, FQNEAQ (reference sequence). CDR3: CASSLAKGPNTEAFF. CDR3 DNA sequence: TGTGCCAGCAGCTTAGCCAAGGGTCCGAACACTGAAGCTTTCTTT.

This clonotype was detected ten times or more. This chain connects TRBV19 to TRBJ2-1; D call uncertain. Germline values: CDR1 LNHDA, CDR2 SQIVND (reference sequence). The CDR3 consists of 15 residues. The V end was cut by 7 bases, the J end by 5 bases, with 18 bases between. The CDR3: CASTIYGSPHNEQFF. The CDR3 DNA reads TGTGCCAGTACCATATATGGCTCACCCCACAATGAGCAGTTCTTC. The entire variable domain, with the rest obtained from reference TRBV19 and TRBJ2-1, is as follows: DGGITQSPKYLFRKEGQNVTLSCEQNLNHDAMYWYRQDPGQGLRLIYYSQIVNDFQKGDIAEGYSVSREKKESFPLTVTSAQKNPTAFYLCASTIYGSPHNEQFFGPGTRLTVL.

The chain combines TRBV5-3 with TRBJ1-5, with TRBD1 matching over 10 bases. TRBV5-3 is assigned to the ORF class and has an uncertain function. J was trimmed by 1 base and V by 4 bases; bases with no gene match: 14. This CDR3 is 19 amino acids long. In nucleotides, the CDR3 is TGTGCCAGAAGCGTAATGGCCGGGACAGGGGTATGGAGCAATCAGCCCCAGCATTTT. Translating gives CARSVMAGTGVWSNQPQHF.

At least ten counts were recorded for this clonotype. The V and J genes are TRBV7-2 and TRBJ1-3; no firm D call. Trimming removed 1 base at V and 0 bases at J, with 7 bases between. CDR1 is SGHTA and CDR2 is FQGNSA in the germline V gene. The CDR3 sequence is 15 residues long. CDR3 sequence reads: CASSLEANSGNTIYF. The CDR3 DNA reads TGTGCCAGCAGCTTAGAGGCGAACTCTGGAAACACCATATATTTT.

This clonotype occurred many times. The CDR3 nucleotides are TGTGCCAGCAGCTTAGTTAGCTGGGGCTACACCTTC. Residues: CASSLVSWGYTF. The rearrangement joins TRBV7-2 to TRBJ1-2; D remains ambiguous. The V and J ends lost 1 base and 8 bases respectively, with 8 bases between them. The CDR3 totals 12 residues. The germline V gene encodes CDR1 SGHTA and CDR2 FQGNSA.

This clonotype was picked up a small number of times. J is TRBJ2-7 and V is TRBV9, with D perhaps TRBD2 (6 bases). The germline CDR1 and CDR2 sequences are SGDLS and YYNGEE. The CDR3 runs to 14 residues. Trimming pared 4 bases from V and 0 bases from J, leaving 11 bases between. This CDR3 reads CASSRELGSYEQYF. The CDR3 coding sequence is TGTGCCAGCAGCCGGGAGCTCGGCTCCTACGAGCAGTACTTC.

This clonotype was seen only a few times. The rearrangement uses TRBV5-1 and TRBJ1-5, with D tentatively TRBD1 (6 bases). The CDR3 runs 15 residues. Trimming shortened V by 0 bases and J by 5 bases, and 12 bases separated the two germline ends. Germline values: CDR1 SGHRS, CDR2 YFSETQ. The CDR3 nucleotides are TGCGCCAGCAGCTTGGAGGGGCAGGGGCATCAGCCCCAGCATTTT. Its translation is CASSLEGQGHQPQHF.

There are a few counts of this clonotype. This chain uses TRBV7-9 with TRBJ2-2, with TRBD2 identical over 10 bases. Per the germline V gene, CDR1 is SEHNR and CDR2 is FQNEAQ (reference sequence). The junction had 10 bases not matched to a gene; V was cut back by 6 bases and J by 6 bases. The CDR3 contains 16 residues. The CDR3 DNA sequence: TGTGCCAGCAGTCAACCAAGCGGGAGGGCCCCCGGGGAGCTGTTTTTT. This codes for CASSQPSGRAPGELFF.

The chain links TRBV7-2 to TRBJ1-2; possible D gene TRBD1, 5 bases. The germline CDR1 and CDR2 sequences are SGHTA and FQGNSA. Trimming removed 5 bases at V and 0 bases at J, with 16 bases between. The CDR3 length is 16 residues. CDR3 amino acids: CASSDLQVIANYGYTF. As DNA, the CDR3 is TGTGCCAGCAGCGACCTACAGGTTATAGCTAACTATGGCTACACCTTC.

A word on this clonotype: The junction departs from germline at one end; a sequencing error may be responsible. V is TRBV20-1 and J is TRBJ2-1, with 9 bases that match TRBD1. The CDR3 consists of 11 residues. Per the germline V gene, CDR1 is DFQATT and CDR2 is SNEGSKA (reference sequence). DNA for the CDR3: TGCAGTGCTAGACCCGGACAGGGGATGCTCTTC. Its translation is CSARPGQGMLF.

V and J are TRBV2 and TRBJ1-1; no reliable D call. Germline V gene sequence: CDR1 SNHLY, CDR2 FYNNEI. The CDR3 loop spans 14 amino acids. The ends were cut back, 0 bases at V and 4 bases at J, with 9 bases in the middle. In DNA form, the CDR3 reads TGTGCCAGCAGTGAAGCGCGCGGTCGCACTGAAGCTTTCTTT. This codes for CASSEARGRTEAFF.

This clonotype was counted ten times or more. V is TRBV5-6 and J is TRBJ2-7; no reliable D call. The V gene's germline CDR1 is SGHDT and CDR2 YYEEEE. The V end lost 0 bases, the J end lost 0 bases, and 16 bases lay between the germline ends. CDR3 length: 17 residues. The CDR3 protein is CASSLVSVSTSSYEQYV. The CDR3 DNA sequence: TGTGCCAGCAGCTTGGTTAGTGTCAGTACGAGCTCCTACGAGCAGTACGTC.

The genes are TRBV7-9 and TRBJ1-3; D gene ambiguous. The CDR3 runs to 14 residues. V lost 0 bases and J 1 base, leaving 4 bases between the germline ends. Germline V gene sequence: CDR1 SEHNR, CDR2 FQNEAQ (reference sequence). CDR3 nucleotide sequence: TGTGCCAGCAGCTTAGCCCTTTCTGGAAACACCATATATTTT. It yields the protein CASSLALSGNTIYF.

This clonotype was counted a few times. The V and J genes are TRBV18 and TRBJ2-7, with a tentative D call TRBD2 (5 bases). The CDR3 sequence is 14 residues long. V lost 6 bases, J lost 3 bases, and 15 bases lay in between. Germline CDR1 reads KGHSH; CDR2 reads LQKENI. In DNA form, the CDR3 reads TGTGCCAGCTCTTCGTCCGGGGAAAACTACGAGCAGTACTTC. Amino acids: CASSSSGENYEQYF.

V and J are TRBV6-2 or TRBV6-3 and TRBJ2-7; D might be TRBD1 (6 bases). CDR3 length: 14 residues. The germline gives CDR1 MNHEY, CDR2 SVGEGT. V was shortened by 3 bases and J by 2 bases, with 11 bases between the two germline ends. The CDR3 spells CASSYSGTTYEQYF. The CDR3 bases are TGTGCCAGCAGTTATTCCGGGACAACCTACGAGCAGTACTTC.

This clonotype was seen only a few times. The V call is TRBV7-2, the J call TRBJ2-1; TRBD2 agrees at 14 bases. CDR1 SGHTA and CDR2 FQGNSA come from the germline V gene. The CDR3 is made up of 18 amino acids. The junction had 7 bases not matched to a gene; V was cut back by 1 base and J by 5 bases. Written as DNA, the CDR3 is TGTGCCAGCAGCTTAGAGGGGACTAGCGGGAGATACCACAATGAGCAGTTCTTC. As protein: CASSLEGTSGRYHNEQFF.

The gene calls are TRBV4-1 and TRBJ2-2, with D perhaps given as TRBD1 or TRBD2 (5 bases each). V lost 5 bases and J lost 1, with 14 bases in between. The CDR3 has 16 amino acids. Germline assignment: CDR1 MGHRA and CDR2 YSYEKL. CDR3 DNA sequence: TGCGCCAGCAGCTTATATACGGGGCGGAACACCGGGGAGCTGTTTTTT. Residues: CASSLYTGRNTGELFF.

In its sample, this clonotype was seen a few times. The chain couples TRBV24-1 to TRBJ1-5, with 9 bases that match TRBD1. The length of the CDR3 is 16 residues. The V gene end was trimmed by 4 bases and the J gene end by 6 bases; junction bases not matched to a gene: 9. Germline CDR1 is KGHDR and CDR2 is SFDVKD. CDR3 sequence reads: CATSESGTGRVQPQHF. For the CDR3, the DNA is TGTGCCACCAGTGAAAGCGGGACAGGGAGGGTTCAGCCCCAGCATTTT.

This clonotype appeared a few times. V usage is TRBV20-1 and J usage is TRBJ1-2, with D possibly matching TRBD1 (6 bases). Trimming removed 4 bases from V and 8 bases from J, with 26 bases in between. The CDR3 spans 16 residues. CDR1 DFQATT and CDR2 SNEGSKA come from the germline V gene (reference sequence). The CDR3 coding sequence is TGCAGTGCTATACCCGCCCCCCAGGGGATCATCAGGGGCTACACCTTC. Its protein is CSAIPAPQGIIRGYTF.